The 6 T cell receptor beta chains presented below share a single source sample, sequenced in a study of radiotherapy plus CTLA-4 blockade in lung cancer. The repertoire was sequenced with immunoSEQ multiplex PCR; TCRdb's copy has only in-frame clones and lacks some. The table shows roughly 92,000 clones, with 70% to 90% occurring only once. Sample: peripheral blood, taken from a patient treated with radiotherapy plus ipilimumab. All receptors derive from a human donor with non-small cell lung cancer who had a partial response to radiotherapy plus ipilimumab.

The rearrangement links TRBV5-1 to TRBJ2-3; D is possibly TRBD2 (5 bases). This CDR3 spans 14 amino acids. Trimming removed 2 bases from V and 0 bases from J, with 7 bases in between. In germline, CDR1 is SGHRS, CDR2 YFSETQ. The CDR3 DNA sequence: TGCGCCAGCAGCTTCGGCGGGAGCACAGATACGCAGTATTTT. This translates into CASSFGGSTDTQYF. Full variable domain (remainder filled in from reference TRBV5-1 and TRBJ2-3): KAGVTQTPRYLIKTRGQQVTLSCSPISGHRSVSWYQQTPGQGLQFLFEYFSETQRNKGNFPGRFSGRQFSNSRSEMNVSTLELGDSALYLCASSFGGSTDTQYFGPGTRLTVL.

The J gene is TRBJ2-3, the V gene TRBV10-3, with 7 bases fitting TRBD2. The CDR3 runs to 15 residues. V shed 11 bases, J shed 4 bases, and the junction held 15 bases outside the gene matches. Germline V gives CDR1 ENHRY, CDR2 SYGVKD. The CDR3 nucleotides read TGTGCCGCCCGGGGCGGCGGGAGAGGGTCAGATACGCAGTATTTT. Its protein product is CAARGGGRGSDTQYF.

V and J are TRBV11-1 and TRBJ2-3; 13 bases match TRBD2. CDR1 SGHAT and CDR2 FQDESV come from the germline V gene (reference sequence). J lost 1 base, V lost 6 bases, and 4 bases had no gene match. The CDR3 extends over 16 amino acids. The CDR3 reads CASRPGLAGGTDTQYF. The CDR3, as DNA: TGTGCCAGCAGACCCGGACTAGCGGGAGGCACAGATACGCAGTATTTT.

Regarding this clone: One end of the junction fails to match germline, which may point to a read error. Other nucleotide sequences in the sample specify the same CDR3. The chain recombines TRBV7-2 with TRBJ1-5, with 7 bases lining up with TRBD1. The CDR3 runs to 16 residues. Per the germline V gene, CDR1 is SGHTA and CDR2 is FQGNSA. Here the CDR3 DNA reads TGTGCCAGTAGCTACTGGGACAGCGATAGCAATCAGCCCCAGCATTTT. This sequence encodes CASSYWDSDSNQPQHF.

This clone was seen just once. The chain links TRBV7-6 to TRBJ2-2; weak D call: TRBD1 (7 bases). CDR3 length: 15 amino acids. V dropped 5 bases and J dropped 7 bases, with 17 bases sitting between them. Germline lookup yields CDR1 SGHVS and CDR2 FNYEAQ. The CDR3 loop is CASSTGAGRIGELFF. The CDR3 nucleotides read TGTGCCAGCAGCACAGGGGCGGGAAGGATCGGGGAGCTGTTTTTT.

The rearrangement links TRBV6-5 to TRBJ1-1; D uncertain. The V end lost 7 bases, the J end lost 3 bases, and 12 bases lay between the germline ends. The CDR3 loop spans 13 amino acids. Germline lookup yields CDR1 MNHEY and CDR2 SVGAGI. The CDR3 bases are TGTGCCAGCACCCCCGTCGGAGACACTGAAGCTTTCTTT. This encodes CASTPVGDTEAFF.